The entry below describes one T cell receptor beta chain. Its antigen is not identified. The sample is drawn from a study of beta chain features in type 1 diabetes. On the study more broadly: All samples combined gave under 110,000,000 sorted cells for examination.

Sort purity for all populations was recorded as exceeding 98%. Every bit of the isolated RNA underwent reverse transcription, so sequencing read expressed TCRB transcripts. Sequencing used immunoSEQ multiplex PCR; TCRdb keeps in-frame clones, though not all of them. The table shows around 500,000 clones, with more than 9.5% occurring only once. Trimming took off 3 bases at V and 8 bases at J, with 29 bases between the two ends. The CDR3 consists of 19 residues. CDR1 and CDR2 from the germline V gene are LGHNA and YSLEER. Study-wide points: Whatever favoring of shorter templates PCR might show would apply equally to patients and controls. Reduced insertions and increased deletions marked VDJ junctions in type 1 diabetes patients.

The receptor comes from a woman younger than 35 in good health. The V and J genes are TRBV4-3 and TRBJ2-1, with D possibly being TRBD2 (7 bases). The sample consisted of naive CD4+ T cells from blood. CDR3 sequence: CASSQEARRGGGRGDEQFF. DNA for the CDR3: TGCGCCAGCAGCCAGGAAGCCCGTCGGGGAGGGGGAAGAGGGGATGAGCAGTTCTTC.